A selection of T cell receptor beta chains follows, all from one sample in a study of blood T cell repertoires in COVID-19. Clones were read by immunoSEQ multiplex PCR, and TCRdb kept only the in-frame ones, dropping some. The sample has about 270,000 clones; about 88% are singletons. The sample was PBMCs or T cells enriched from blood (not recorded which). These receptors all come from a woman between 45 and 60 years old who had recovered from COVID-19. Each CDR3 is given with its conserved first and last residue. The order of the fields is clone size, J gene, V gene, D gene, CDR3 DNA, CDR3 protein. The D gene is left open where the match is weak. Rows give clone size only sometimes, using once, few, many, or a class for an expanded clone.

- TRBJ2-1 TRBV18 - TGTGCCAGCTCACCACCGTATGCGAGCTCCTACAATGAGCAGTTCTTC CASSPPYASSYNEQFF
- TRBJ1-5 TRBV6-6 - TGTGCCAGCATCCCGGGGGGCAATCAGCCCCAGCATTTT CASIPGGNQPQHF
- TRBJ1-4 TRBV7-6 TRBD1 TGTGCCAGCAGCAAGGGACAGAGGGGGTCTAATGAAAAACTGTTTTTT CASSKGQRGSNEKLFF
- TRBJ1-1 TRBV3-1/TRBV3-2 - TGTGCCAGCAGCCGTCAGACGACAGAGAACACTGAAGCTTTCTTT CASSRQTTENTEAFF
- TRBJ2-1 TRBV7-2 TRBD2 TGTGCCAGCAGCCCCCAGCCCCCGACTAGCGGGAGTCCCAATGAGCAGTTCTTC CASSPQPPTSGSPNEQFF
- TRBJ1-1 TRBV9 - TGTGCCAGCAGCCCCGGGATAAACACTGAAGCTTTCTTT CASSPGINTEAFF
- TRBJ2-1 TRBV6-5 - TGTGCCATTCGGCGGGGAATAAACTCCTACAATGAGCAGTTCTTC CAIRRGINSYNEQFF
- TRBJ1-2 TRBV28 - TGTGCCAGCAGCTCTATCGAAACAGGGTCTAACTATGGCTACACCTTC CASSSIETGSNYGYTF
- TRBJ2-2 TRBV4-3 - TGCGCCAGCAGCCAAGAGATCCGGGGCACCGGGGAGCTGTTTTTT CASSQEIRGTGELFF
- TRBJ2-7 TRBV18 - TGTGCCAGCTCACCAACAGGGAGTTCCTACGAGCAGTACTTC CASSPTGSSYEQYF
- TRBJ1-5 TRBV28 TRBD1 TGTGCCAGCAGTTTTACGGGACAGGGGGCAGGTCAGCCCCAGCATTTT CASSFTGQGAGQPQHF
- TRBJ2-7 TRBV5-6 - TGTGCCAGCAGCTTGTTGTTCAGTACCTACGAGCAGTACTTC CASSLLFSTYEQYF
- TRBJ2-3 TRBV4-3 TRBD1 TGCGCCAGCAGCCAAGACCGGACAGGGACCACAGATACGCAGTATTTT CASSQDRTGTTDTQYF
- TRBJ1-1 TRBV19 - TGTGCCAGTAGTTTCCAGGGTATCGGTAGGAACACTGAAGCTTTCTTT CASSFQGIGRNTEAFF
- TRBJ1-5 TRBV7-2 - TGTGCCAGCAGCTTAGCGTCTGGTTGGGCCAATCAGCCCCAGCATTTT CASSLASGWANQPQHF
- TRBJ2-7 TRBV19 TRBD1 TGTGCCAGTAGTGCCGCAAAGGGGACAGGGGCCTACGAGCAGTACTTC CASSAAKGTGAYEQYF
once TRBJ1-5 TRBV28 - TGTGCCAGCCGTATCAGCAATCAGCCCCAGCATTTT CASRISNQPQHF
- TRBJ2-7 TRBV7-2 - TGTGCCAGCAGCTCGGAAACTAGCTCCTACGAGCAGTACTTC CASSSETSSYEQYF
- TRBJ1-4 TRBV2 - TGTGCCAGCAGAAATCAAGGGGTAACTAATGAAAAACTGTTTTTT CASRNQGVTNEKLFF
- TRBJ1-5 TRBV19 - TGTGCCAGCCAGACAGACTCCTATAGCAATCAGCCCCAGCATTTT CASQTDSYSNQPQHF
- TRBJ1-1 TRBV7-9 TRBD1 TGTGCCAGCAGCCCCGGGACAGGCTGGAACACTGAAGCTTTCTTT CASSPGTGWNTEAFF
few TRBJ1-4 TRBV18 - TGTGCCAGCTCCTCGGAACAGGCATCAACTAATGAAAAACTGTTTTTT CASSSEQASTNEKLFF
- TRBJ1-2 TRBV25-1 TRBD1 TGTGCCAGCAGTGAGGGAGACAGGGGGCGCCGGGGTGGCTACACCTTC CASSEGDRGRRGGYTF
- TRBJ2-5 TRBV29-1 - TGCAGCGTCCAGGGGGGAGAGACCCAGTACTTC CSVQGGETQYF
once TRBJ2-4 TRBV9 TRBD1 TGTGCCAGCAGCGTAGCAGGAGGGGGACAGGGAGGTTTCACCAAAAACATTCAGTACTTC CASSVAGGGQGGFTKNIQYF
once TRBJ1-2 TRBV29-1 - TGCAGCGTTGAAATTGACATTTACCATGGCTACACCTTC CSVEIDIYHGYTF
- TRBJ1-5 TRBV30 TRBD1 TGTGCCGTTACATGGGGGACAGGGGTCAATCAGCCCCAGCATTTT CAVTWGTGVNQPQHF
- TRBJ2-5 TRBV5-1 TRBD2 TGCGCCAGCACTAGCGGGGGAAGAGAGACCCAGTACTTC CASTSGGRETQYF
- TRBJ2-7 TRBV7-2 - TGTGCCAGCAGCTTAGCCGTTCCCAGGGGCGAGCAGTACTTC CASSLAVPRGEQYF
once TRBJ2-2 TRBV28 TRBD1 TGTGCCAGCAAGGGACAGGCGAGCACCGGGGAGCTGTTTTTT CASKGQASTGELFF
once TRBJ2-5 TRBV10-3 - TGTGCCATCAGTGAATCCGGCGATATAGCGGTAGAGACCCAGTACTTC CAISESGDIAVETQYF
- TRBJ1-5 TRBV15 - TGTGCCACCAGCGGAAGACAGGGCAATCAGCCCCAGCATTTT CATSGRQGNQPQHF
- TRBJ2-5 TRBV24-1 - TGTGCCACCAGTGAACCGACAGGGAGGGAGACCCAGTACTTC CATSEPTGRETQYF
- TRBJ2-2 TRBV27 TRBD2 TGTGCCAGCCGGACTAGCCCCTCGAACACCGGGGAGCTGTTTTTT CASRTSPSNTGELFF
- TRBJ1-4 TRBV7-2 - TGTGCCAGCAGTTTCTTGGGACGGACAGTTAATGAAAAACTGTTTTTT CASSFLGRTVNEKLFF
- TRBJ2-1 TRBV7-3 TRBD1 TGTGCCAGCAGCGCAACAGGGGATAATGAGCAGTTCTTC CASSATGDNEQFF
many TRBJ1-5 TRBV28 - TGTGCCAGCGGCGGGGGGGCCAATCAGCCCCAGCATTTT CASGGGANQPQHF
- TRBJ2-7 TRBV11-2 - TGTGCCAGCAGCTTAGATAACTATAGAAGCCAGTACTTC CASSLDNYRSQYF
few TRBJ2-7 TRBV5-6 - TGTGCCAGCAGCTTGGTAGAGGCCCCTGGGTCCGAGCAGTACTTC CASSLVEAPGSEQYF
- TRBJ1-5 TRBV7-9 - TGTGCCAGCAGCTGGGAGGGCAATCAGCCCCAGCATTTT CASSWEGNQPQHF
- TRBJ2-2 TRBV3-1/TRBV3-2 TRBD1 TGTGCCAGCAGCCCCGACAGGGGGATGAACACCGGGGAGCTGTTTTTT CASSPDRGMNTGELFF
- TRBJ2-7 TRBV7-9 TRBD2 TGTGCCAGCAGCCCGAGGACTAGCGGGAACCCTAAGGAGCAGTACTTC CASSPRTSGNPKEQYF
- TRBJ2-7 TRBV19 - TGTGCCAGTAGTACACACAACTACGAGCAGTACTTC CASSTHNYEQYF
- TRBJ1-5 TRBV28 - TGTGCCAGCAGTTTACCTAGTGGCCCCAATCAGCCCCAGCATTTT CASSLPSGPNQPQHF
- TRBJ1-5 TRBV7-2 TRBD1 TGTGCCAGCAGCAGGGACAGGAGCAATCAGCCCCAGCATTTT CASSRDRSNQPQHF
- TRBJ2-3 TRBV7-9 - TGTGCCAGCAGCTCGCGGGGTCCAGATACGCAGTATTTT CASSSRGPDTQYF
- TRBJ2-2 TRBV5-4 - TGTGCCAGCAGCCAATCACAGGCTCGCTCCACCGGGGAGCTGTTTTTT CASSQSQARSTGELFF
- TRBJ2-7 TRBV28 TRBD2 TGTGCCAGCAGCAACACCGGGACTAGCGTCTACGAGCAGTACTTC CASSNTGTSVYEQYF
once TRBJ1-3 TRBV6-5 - TGTGCCAGCAGACAACGATCCGGAAACACCATATATTTT CASRQRSGNTIYF
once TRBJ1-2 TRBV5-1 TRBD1 TGCGCCAGCAGCTTGGCGGACAGGGGGAACTATGGCTACACCTTC CASSLADRGNYGYTF
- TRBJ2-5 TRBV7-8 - TGTGCCAGCAGCACCCCGACTAGTAGTTGGCAAGAGACCCAGTACTTC CASSTPTSSWQETQYF
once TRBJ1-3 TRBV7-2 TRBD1 TGTGCCAGCAGACCAGGGGGTGGAAACACCATATATTTT CASRPGGGNTIYF
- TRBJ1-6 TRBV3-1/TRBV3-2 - TGTGCCAGCAGTAGGGGTTTCAATAATTCACCCCTCCACTTT CASSRGFNNSPLHF
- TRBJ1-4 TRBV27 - TGTGCCAGCAGTATCTCCGGACAGTTTAATGAAAAACTGTTTTTT CASSISGQFNEKLFF
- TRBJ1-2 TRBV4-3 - TGCGCCAGCAGCCAAGTGGGAGTAGGTCCTAAAAACTATGGCTACACCTTC CASSQVGVGPKNYGYTF
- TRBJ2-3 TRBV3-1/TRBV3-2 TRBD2 TGTGCCAGCAGTCGGGACTACGCAGATACGCAGTATTTT CASSRDYADTQYF
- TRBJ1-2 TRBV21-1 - TGTGCCAGCAGCGTAGGGACAGGGGGGAAGGATGGCTACACCTTC CASSVGTGGKDGYTF